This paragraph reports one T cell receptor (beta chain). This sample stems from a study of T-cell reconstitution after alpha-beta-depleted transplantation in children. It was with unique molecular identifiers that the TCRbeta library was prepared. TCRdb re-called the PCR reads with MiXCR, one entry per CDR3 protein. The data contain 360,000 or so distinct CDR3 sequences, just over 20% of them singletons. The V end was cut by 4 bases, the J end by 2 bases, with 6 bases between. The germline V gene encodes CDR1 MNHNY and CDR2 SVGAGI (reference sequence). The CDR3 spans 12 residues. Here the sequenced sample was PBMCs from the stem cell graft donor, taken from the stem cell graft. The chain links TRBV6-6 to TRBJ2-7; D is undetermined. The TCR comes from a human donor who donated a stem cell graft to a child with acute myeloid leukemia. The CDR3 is CASSFNPYEQYF. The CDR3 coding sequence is TGTGCCAGCAGTTTTAATCCCTACGAGCAGTACTTC.